This T cell receptor beta chain appears in the sequencing data of a study of T cell repertoires and Cas9 in healthy adults. Across the whole study: SpCas9-reactive CD4 and CD8 T cells were characterized for potency, cytotoxicity and lineage.

The CDR3 spans 14 residues. Germline CDR1 reads SNHLY; CDR2 reads FYNNEI. The V end was cut by 8 bases, the J end by 5 bases, with 16 bases between. Assay: immunoSEQ multiplex PCR; the TCRdb copy retains only in-frame clones and omits some. The data show around 20,000 clones, with about nine tenths seen just once and 0.69% held by the top ten. A word on this clone: The antigen remains unidentified.

General study results and limits: Reportedly, SpCas9-reactive effector T cell proliferation and function were mitigated by SpCas9-reactive Tregs in vitro.

The sequence was obtained from a human donor in good health. The V call is TRBV2, the J call TRBJ2-1; D gene ambiguous. Sequencing was carried out using CD4+ effector T cells (CD127+, CD25-, CD137-, CD154-) from PBMCs; culture status not recorded. CDR3 nucleotide sequence: TGTGCCAGCCTTATGTTGAGTCTACACAATGAGCAGTTCTTC. Protein sequence: CASLMLSLHNEQFF.